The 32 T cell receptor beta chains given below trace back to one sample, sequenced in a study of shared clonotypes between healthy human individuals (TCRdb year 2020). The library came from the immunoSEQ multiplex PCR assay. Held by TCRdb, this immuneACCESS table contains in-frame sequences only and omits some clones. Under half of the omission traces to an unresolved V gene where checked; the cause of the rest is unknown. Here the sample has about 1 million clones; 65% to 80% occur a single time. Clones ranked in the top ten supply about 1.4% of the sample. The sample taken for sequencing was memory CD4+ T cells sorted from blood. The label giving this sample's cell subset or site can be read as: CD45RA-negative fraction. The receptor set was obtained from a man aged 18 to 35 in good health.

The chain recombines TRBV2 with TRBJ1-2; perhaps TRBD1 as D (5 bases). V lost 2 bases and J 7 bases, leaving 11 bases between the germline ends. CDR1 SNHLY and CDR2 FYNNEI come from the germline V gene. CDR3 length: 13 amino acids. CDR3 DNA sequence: TGTGCCAGCAGTGAACAGGGCAGCGGTGGCTACACCTTC. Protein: CASSEQGSGGYTF.

The CDR3, as DNA: TGTGCCATCAGTGAGGAGGGGCCGGAAAAACTGTTTTTT. The encoded protein is CAISEEGPEKLFF. The V call is TRBV10-3, the J call TRBJ1-4; TRBD1 is a possible D gene (5 bases). This CDR3 comprises 13 residues. Germline V lookup: CDR1 ENHRY, CDR2 SYGVKD. V shed 2 bases and J shed 8 bases, with 9 bases lying between them.

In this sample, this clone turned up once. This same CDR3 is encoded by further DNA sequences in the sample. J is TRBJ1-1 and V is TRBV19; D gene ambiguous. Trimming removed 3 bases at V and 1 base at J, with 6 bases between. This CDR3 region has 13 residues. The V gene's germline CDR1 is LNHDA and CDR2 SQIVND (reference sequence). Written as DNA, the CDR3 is TGTGCCAGTAGTATCACGGGGAACACTGAAGCTTTCTTT. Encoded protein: CASSITGNTEAFF.

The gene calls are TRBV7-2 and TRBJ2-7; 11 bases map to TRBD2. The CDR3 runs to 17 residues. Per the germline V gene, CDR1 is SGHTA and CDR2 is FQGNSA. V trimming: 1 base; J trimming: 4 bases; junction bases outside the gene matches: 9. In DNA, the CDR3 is TGTGCCAGCAGCTTAGGTTGGCTAGCGGGGGGCCAGTACGAGCAGTACTTC. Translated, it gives CASSLGWLAGGQYEQYF.

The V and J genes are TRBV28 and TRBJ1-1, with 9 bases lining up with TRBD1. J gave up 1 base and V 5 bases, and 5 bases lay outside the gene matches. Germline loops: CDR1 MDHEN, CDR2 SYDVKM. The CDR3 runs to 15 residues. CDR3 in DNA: TGTGCCAGCAGTCCCTCGGGACAGGGGAACACTGAAGCTTTCTTT. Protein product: CASSPSGQGNTEAFF.

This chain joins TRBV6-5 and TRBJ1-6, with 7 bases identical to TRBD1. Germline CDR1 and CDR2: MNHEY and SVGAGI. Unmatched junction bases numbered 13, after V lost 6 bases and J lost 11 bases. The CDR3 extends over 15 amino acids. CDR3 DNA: TGTGCCAGCAGGATCCCCGGGACAGTGCCGACACCCCTCCACTTT. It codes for CASRIPGTVPTPLHF.

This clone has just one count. The CDR3 region is CASSQGDRIRSTDTQYF. The CDR3 DNA sequence: TGTGCCAGCAGCCAAGGGGACAGGATCCGTAGCACAGATACGCAGTATTTT. The chain has TRBV14 and TRBJ2-3; 8 nucleotides line up with TRBD1. Germline V CDR1 and CDR2: SGHDN, FVKESK. V dropped 1 base and J dropped 0; count of bases not matched to a gene: 6. The CDR3 extends over 17 amino acids.

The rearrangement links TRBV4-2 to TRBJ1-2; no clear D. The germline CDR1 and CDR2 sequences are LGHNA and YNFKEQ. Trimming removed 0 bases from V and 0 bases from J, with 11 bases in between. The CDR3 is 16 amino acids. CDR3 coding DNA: TGTGCCAGCAGCCAAGATTGGACGGGAGCTAACTATGGCTACACCTTC. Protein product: CASSQDWTGANYGYTF.

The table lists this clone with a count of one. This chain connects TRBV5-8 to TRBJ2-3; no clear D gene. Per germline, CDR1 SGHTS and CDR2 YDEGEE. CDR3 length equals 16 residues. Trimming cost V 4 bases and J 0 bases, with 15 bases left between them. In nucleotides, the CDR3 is TGTGCCAGCAGCCGTCTAGGGAAAACTAGCACAGATACGCAGTATTTT. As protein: CASSRLGKTSTDTQYF.

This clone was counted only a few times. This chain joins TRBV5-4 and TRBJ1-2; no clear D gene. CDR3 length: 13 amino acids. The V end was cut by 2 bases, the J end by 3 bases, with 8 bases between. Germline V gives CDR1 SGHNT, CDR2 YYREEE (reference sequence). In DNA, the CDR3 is TGTGCCAGCAGCTTATCCTTGGACTATGGCTACACCTTC. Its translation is CASSLSLDYGYTF.

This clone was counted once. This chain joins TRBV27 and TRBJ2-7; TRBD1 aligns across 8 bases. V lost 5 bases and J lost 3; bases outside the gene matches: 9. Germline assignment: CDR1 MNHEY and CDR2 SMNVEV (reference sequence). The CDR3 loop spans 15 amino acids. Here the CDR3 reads CASSTHRGEVYEQYF. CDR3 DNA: TGTGCCAGCAGTACACACAGGGGGGAAGTCTACGAGCAGTACTTC.

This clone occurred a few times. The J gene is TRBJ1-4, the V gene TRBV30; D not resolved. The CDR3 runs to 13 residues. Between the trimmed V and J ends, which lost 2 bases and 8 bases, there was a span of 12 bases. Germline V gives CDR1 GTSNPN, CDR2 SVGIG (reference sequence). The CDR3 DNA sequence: TGTGCCTGGAGTATAAACAGTGGGGAAAAACTGTTTTTT. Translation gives CAWSINSGEKLFF.

In DNA, the CDR3 is TGTGCCAGCAGTGTTGGACTAGCGGGAGCAGAGACCCAGTACTTC. This sequence encodes CASSVGLAGAETQYF. V is TRBV25-1 and J is TRBJ2-5, with 13 bases aligning to TRBD2. Trimming took 4 bases from V and 4 from J; bases not matched to a gene: 3. The CDR3 contains 15 residues. The V gene's germline CDR1 is MGHDK and CDR2 SYGVNS.

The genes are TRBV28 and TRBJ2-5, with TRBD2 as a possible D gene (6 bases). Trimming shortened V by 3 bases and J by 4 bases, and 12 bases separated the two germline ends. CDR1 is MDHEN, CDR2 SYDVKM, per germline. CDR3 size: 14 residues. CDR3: CASSFHLGGETQYF. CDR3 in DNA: TGTGCCAGCAGTTTCCATCTGGGGGGAGAGACCCAGTACTTC.

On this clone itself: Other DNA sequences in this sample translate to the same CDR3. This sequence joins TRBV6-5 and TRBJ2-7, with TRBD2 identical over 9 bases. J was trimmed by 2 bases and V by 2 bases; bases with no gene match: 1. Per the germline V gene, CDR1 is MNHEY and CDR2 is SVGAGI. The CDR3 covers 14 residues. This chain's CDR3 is CASSYGGGAYEQYF. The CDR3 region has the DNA TGTGCCAGCAGTTACGGCGGGGGGGCCTACGAGCAGTACTTC.

The CDR3 loop reads CAAKRETGMNTEAFF. The DNA of the CDR3 is TGTGCCGCGAAACGGGAGACAGGGATGAACACTGAAGCTTTCTTT. The J gene is TRBJ1-1, the V gene TRBV6-1, with TRBD1 matching 7 bases. CDR1 is MNHNS and CDR2 is SASEGT in the germline V gene. V shed 11 bases and J 0 bases; nucleotides not matched to a gene: 12. CDR3 length: 15 residues.

The DNA for the CDR3 is TGTGCCAGCAGCTTAGACAGGATTACTAATGAAAAACTGTTTTTT. Translation: CASSLDRITNEKLFF. The rearrangement links TRBV5-8 to TRBJ1-4; D may be TRBD1 (6 bases). Germline assignment: CDR1 SGHTS and CDR2 YDEGEE. The CDR3 spans 15 residues. V was cut by 2 bases and J by 2 bases, with 10 bases left in between.

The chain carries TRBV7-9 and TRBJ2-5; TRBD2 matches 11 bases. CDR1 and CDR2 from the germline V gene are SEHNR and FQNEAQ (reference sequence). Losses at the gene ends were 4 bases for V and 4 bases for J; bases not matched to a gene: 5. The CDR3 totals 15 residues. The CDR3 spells CASSSRTSGLETQYF. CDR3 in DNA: TGTGCCAGCAGCTCGAGGACTAGCGGGCTAGAGACCCAGTACTTC.

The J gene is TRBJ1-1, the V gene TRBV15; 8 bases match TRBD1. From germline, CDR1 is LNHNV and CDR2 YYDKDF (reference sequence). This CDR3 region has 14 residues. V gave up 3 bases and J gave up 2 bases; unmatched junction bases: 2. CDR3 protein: CATSRDRDNTEAFF. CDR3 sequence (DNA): TGTGCCACCAGCAGGGACAGGGATAACACTGAAGCTTTCTTT.

The CDR3 spells CASSSSREQFF. CDR3 bases: TGCGCCAGCAGCTCGTCCCGTGAGCAGTTCTTC. This chain joins TRBV5-1 and TRBJ2-1; no definite D call. Trimming removed 3 bases at V and 9 bases at J, with 7 bases between. Per germline, CDR1 SGHRS and CDR2 YFSETQ. The CDR3 contains 11 residues. Looking up the rest from reference TRBV5-1 and TRBJ2-1 gives the full variable domain: KAGVTQTPRYLIKTRGQQVTLSCSPISGHRSVSWYQQTPGQGLQFLFEYFSETQRNKGNFPGRFSGRQFSNSRSEMNVSTLELGDSALYLCASSSSREQFFGPGTRLTVL.

CDR3 nucleotides: TGTGCCAGCAGCCGGGGAGGGGCGATAACAGATACGCAGTATTTT. Protein product: CASSRGGAITDTQYF. The chain links TRBV28 to TRBJ2-3; 7 bases are a match to TRBD2. The CDR3 consists of 15 residues. Germline V gene lookup returns CDR1 MDHEN and CDR2 SYDVKM. The V gene end was trimmed by 6 bases and the J gene end by 3 bases; junction bases not matched to a gene: 9.

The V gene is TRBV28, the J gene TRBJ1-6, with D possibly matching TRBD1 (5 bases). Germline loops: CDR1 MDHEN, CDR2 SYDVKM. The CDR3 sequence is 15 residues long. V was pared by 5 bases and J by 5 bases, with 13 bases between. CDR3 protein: CASSPGDRDNSPLHF. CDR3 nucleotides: TGTGCCAGCAGTCCCGGTGACAGAGATAATTCACCCCTCCACTTT.

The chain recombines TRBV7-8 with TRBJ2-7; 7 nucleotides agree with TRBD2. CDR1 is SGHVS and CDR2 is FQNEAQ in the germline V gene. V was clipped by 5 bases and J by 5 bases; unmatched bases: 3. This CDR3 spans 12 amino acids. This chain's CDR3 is CASSPRGDEQYF. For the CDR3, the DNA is TGTGCCAGCAGCCCCCGGGGGGACGAGCAGTACTTC.

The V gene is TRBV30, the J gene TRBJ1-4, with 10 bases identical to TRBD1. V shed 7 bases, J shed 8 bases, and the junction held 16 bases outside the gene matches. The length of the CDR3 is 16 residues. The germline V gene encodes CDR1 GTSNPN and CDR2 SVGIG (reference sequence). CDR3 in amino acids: CASSAGTGVRQEKLFF. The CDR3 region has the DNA TGTGCCTCATCTGCTGGGACAGGGGTCCGACAGGAAAAACTGTTTTTT.

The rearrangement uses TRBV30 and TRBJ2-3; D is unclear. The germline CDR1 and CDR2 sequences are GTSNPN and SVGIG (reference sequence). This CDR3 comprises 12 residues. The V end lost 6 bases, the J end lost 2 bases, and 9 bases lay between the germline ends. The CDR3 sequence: CACTALTDTQYF. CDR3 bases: TGTGCCTGTACGGCCCTCACAGATACGCAGTATTTT.

The CDR3 here is CASAGTGETQYF. Written as DNA, the CDR3 is TGCGCCAGCGCGGGGACGGGAGAGACCCAGTACTTC. The J gene is TRBJ2-5, the V gene TRBV5-1; tentative D call: TRBD2 (6 bases). CDR3 length: 12 residues. CDR1 and CDR2 from the germline V gene are SGHRS and YFSETQ. V was clipped by 7 bases and J by 4 bases, with 11 bases between them.

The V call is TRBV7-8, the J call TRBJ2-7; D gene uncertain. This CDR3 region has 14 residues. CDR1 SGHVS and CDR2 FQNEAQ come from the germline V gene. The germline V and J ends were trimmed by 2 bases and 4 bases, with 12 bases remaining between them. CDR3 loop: CASSLRATGYEQYF. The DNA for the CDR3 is TGTGCCAGCAGCTTACGGGCTACGGGTTACGAGCAGTACTTC. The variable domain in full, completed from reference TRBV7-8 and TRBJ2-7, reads GAGVSQSPRYKVAKRGQDVALRCDPISGHVSLFWYQQALGQGPEFLTYFQNEAQLDKSGLPSDRFFAERPEGSVSTLKIQRTQQEDSAVYLCASSLRATGYEQYFGPGTRLTVT.

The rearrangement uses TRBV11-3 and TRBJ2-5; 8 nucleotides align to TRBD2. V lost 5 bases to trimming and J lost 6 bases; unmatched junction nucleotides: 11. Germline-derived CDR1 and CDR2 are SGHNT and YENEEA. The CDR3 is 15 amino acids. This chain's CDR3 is CASSPGREGRQTQYF. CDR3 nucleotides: TGTGCCAGCAGCCCAGGCCGGGAGGGCCGCCAGACCCAGTACTTC.

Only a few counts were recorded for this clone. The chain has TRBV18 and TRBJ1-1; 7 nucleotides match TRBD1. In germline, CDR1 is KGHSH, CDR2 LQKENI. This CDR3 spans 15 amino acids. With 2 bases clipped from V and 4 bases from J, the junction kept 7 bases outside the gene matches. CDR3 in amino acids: CASSPNARGTTEAFF. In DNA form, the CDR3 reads TGTGCCAGCTCACCAAATGCCAGGGGGACCACTGAAGCTTTCTTT.

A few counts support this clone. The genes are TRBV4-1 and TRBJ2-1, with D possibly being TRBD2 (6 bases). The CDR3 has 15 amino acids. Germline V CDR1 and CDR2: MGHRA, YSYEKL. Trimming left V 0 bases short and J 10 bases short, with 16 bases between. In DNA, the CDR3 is TGCGCCAGCAGCCAAGATCGAATCGGGGGTAGGGAGCAGTTCTTC. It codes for CASSQDRIGGREQFF.

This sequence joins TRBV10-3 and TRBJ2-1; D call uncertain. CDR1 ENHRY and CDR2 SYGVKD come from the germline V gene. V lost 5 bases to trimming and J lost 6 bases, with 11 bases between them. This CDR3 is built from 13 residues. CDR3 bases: TGTGCCATCAGTACCCCGGGCCTCAATGAGCAGTTCTTC. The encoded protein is CAISTPGLNEQFF.

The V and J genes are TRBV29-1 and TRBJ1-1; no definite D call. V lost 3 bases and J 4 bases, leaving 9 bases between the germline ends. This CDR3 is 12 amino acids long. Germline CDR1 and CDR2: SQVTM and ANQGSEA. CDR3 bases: TGCAGCGTTGAGGGCCAGACCACTGAAGCTTTCTTT. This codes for CSVEGQTTEAFF.